Sequencing of this T cell receptor (beta chain) was carried out in a study of cytomegalovirus exposure and HLA in healthy donors. Trimming left V 1 base short and J 6 bases short, with 32 bases between. The CDR3 consists of 21 residues. Germline lookup yields CDR1 SGHRS and CDR2 YFSETQ. The study, taken as a whole, reports: Association with HLA alleles at 0.05 false discovery rate was found for around 15,000 TCR beta sequences in a later analysis.

With respect to this clone: The antigen is not known.

Primers included in the PCR were 60 Vbeta and 13 Jbeta primers. TCRdb keeps only in-frame clones here, not all; method: immunoSEQ multiplex PCR. The data show 140,000 to 150,000 clones, with roughly 75% seen just once and about 3.2% held by the top ten. V usage is TRBV5-1 and J usage is TRBJ2-1, with D possibly being TRBD2 (8 bases). The TCR sequence derives from a female donor in good health and CMV-seronegative. Specimen: PBMCs. The CDR3: CASSLWQTGSGLASFINEQFF. The DNA of the CDR3 is TGCGCCAGCAGCTTGTGGCAGACAGGGAGTGGACTAGCAAGCTTCATCAATGAGCAGTTCTTC.